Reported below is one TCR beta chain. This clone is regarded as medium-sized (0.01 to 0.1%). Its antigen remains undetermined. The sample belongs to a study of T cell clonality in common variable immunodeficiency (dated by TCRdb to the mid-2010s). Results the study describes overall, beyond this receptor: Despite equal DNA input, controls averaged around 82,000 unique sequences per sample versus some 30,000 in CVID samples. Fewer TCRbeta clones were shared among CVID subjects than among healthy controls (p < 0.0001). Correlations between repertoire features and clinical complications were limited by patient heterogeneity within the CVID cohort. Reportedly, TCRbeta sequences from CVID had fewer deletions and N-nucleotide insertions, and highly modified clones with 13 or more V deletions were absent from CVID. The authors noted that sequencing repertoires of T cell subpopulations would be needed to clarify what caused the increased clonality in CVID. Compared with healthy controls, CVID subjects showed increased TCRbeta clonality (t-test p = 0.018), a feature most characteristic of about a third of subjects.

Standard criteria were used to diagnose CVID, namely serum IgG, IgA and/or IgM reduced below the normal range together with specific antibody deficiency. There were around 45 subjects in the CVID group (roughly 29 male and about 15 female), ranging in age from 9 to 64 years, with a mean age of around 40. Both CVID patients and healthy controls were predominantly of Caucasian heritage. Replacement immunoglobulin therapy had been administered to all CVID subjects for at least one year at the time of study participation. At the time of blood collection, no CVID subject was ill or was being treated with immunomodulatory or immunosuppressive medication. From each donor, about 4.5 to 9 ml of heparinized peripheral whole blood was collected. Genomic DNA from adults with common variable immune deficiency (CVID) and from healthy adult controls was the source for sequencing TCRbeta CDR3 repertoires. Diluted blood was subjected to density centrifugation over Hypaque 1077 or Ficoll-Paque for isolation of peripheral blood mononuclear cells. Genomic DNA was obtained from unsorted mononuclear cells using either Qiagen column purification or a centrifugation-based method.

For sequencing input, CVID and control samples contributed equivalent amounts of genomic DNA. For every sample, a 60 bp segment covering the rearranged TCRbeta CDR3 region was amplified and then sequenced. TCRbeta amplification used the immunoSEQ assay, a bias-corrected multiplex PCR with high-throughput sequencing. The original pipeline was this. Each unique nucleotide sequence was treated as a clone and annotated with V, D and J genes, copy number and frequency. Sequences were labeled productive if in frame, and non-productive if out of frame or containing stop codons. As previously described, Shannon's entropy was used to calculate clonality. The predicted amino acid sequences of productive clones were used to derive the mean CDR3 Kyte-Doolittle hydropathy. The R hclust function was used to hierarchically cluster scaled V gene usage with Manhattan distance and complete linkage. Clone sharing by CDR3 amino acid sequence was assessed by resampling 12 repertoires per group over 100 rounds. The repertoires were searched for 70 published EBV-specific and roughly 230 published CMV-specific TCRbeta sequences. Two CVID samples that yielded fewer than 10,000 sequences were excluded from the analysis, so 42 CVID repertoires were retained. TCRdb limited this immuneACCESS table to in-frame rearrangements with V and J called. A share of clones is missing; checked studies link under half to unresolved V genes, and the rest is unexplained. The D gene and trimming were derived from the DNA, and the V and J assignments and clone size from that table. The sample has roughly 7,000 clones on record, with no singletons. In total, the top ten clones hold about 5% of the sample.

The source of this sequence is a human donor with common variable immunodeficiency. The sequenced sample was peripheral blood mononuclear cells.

The CDR3 region: CASSEGSGANVLTF. CDR3 DNA (partial): TGTGCCAGCAGCGAGGGTTCTGGGGCCAACGTC. This chain joins TRBV5-6 to TRBJ2-6; possibly the D gene is TRBD2, per 5 matching bases. The missing CDR3 end, 3 residues past where the read stops, is filled in from the germline J gene. For CDR1 and CDR2, the germline V gene lists SGHDT and YYEEEE. V was cut back by 4 bases and J by 1 base, leaving a gap of 6 bases between them. Measured from the cysteine to the phenylalanine, the CDR3 is 14 residues long. The DNA shown is the part of the CDR3 that was read: 33 bases, in frame from base 1.